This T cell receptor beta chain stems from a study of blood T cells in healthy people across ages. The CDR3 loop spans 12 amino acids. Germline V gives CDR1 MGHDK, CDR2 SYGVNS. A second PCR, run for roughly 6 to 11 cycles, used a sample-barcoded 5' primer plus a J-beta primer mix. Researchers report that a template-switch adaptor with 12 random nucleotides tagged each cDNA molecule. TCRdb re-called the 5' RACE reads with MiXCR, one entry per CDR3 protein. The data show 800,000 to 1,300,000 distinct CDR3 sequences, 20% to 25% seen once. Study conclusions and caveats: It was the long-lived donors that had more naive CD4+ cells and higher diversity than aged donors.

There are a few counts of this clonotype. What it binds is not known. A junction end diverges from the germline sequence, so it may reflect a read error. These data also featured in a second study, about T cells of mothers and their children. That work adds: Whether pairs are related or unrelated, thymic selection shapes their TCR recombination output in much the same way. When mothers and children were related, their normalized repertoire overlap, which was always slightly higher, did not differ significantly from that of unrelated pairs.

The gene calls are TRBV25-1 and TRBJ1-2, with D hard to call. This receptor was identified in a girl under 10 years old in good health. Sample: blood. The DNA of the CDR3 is TGTGCCAGCAGGAAGGGCGGCCATGGCCACACCTTC. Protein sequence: CASRKGGHGHTF.